The clone carrying this TCR beta chain was picked up many times. There are 16 residues in the CDR3. Per germline, CDR1 SGHAT and CDR2 FQNNGV. Trimming left V 5 bases short and J 0 bases short, with 14 bases between. This specimen belongs to a study of T-cell reconstitution after alpha-beta-depleted transplantation in children. The TCRbeta library was prepared with unique molecular identifiers. A single record per CDR3 protein comes from TCRdb applying MiXCR to the PCR reads. The data contain about 240,000 distinct CDR3 sequences, around 12% of them singletons. The input for sequencing was PBMCs from the stem cell graft donor, taken from the stem cell graft. The V and J genes are TRBV11-2 and TRBJ1-3; D gene ambiguous. The sequence came from a human donor who donated a stem cell graft to a child with acute lymphoblastic leukemia. The CDR3: CASSLLGATSGNTIYF. The CDR3 bases are TGTGCCAGCAGCCTTTTGGGCGCTACCTCTGGAAACACCATATATTTT.